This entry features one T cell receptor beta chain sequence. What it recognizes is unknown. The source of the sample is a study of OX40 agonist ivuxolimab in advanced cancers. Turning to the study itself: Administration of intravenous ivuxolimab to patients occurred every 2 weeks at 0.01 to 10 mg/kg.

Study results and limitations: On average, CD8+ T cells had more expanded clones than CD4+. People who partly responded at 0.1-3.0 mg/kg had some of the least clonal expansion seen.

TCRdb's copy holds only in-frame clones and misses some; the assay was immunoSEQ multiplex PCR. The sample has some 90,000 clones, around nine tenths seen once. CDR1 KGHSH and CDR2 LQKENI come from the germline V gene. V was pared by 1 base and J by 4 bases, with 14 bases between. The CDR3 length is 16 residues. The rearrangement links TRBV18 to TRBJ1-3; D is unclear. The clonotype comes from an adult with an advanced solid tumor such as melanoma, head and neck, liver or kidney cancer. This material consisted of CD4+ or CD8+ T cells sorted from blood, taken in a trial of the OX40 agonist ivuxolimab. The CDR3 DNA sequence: TGTGCCAGCTCACCACGGACTCGCTTGGCGGGAAACACCATATATTTT. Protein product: CASSPRTRLAGNTIYF.